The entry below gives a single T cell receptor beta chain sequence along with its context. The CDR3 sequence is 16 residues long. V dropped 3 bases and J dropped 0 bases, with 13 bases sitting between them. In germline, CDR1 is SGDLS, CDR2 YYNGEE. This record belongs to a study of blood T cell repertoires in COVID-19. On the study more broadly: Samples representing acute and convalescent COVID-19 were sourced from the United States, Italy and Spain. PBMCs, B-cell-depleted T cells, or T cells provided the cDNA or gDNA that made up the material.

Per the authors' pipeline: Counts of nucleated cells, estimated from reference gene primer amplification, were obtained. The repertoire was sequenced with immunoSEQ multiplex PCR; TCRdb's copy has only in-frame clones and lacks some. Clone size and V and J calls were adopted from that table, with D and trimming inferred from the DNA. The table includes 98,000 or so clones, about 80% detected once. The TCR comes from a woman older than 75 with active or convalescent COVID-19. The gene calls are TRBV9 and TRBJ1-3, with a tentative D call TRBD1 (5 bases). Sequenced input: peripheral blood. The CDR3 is CASSGGGSISGNTIYF. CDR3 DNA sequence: TGTGCCAGCAGCGGCGGGGGGAGTATCTCTGGAAACACCATATATTTT.